This record covers a single T cell receptor (beta chain). Antigen unknown. The data derive from a study of response to subunit inactivated influenza vaccine. This CDR3 comprises 16 residues. Germline V gene data show CDR1 as MGHRA and CDR2 as YSYEKL. The ends were cut back, 0 bases at V and 9 bases at J, with 20 bases in the middle. Whole-study results and caveats: It was the authors' suggestion that each seasonal influenza vaccination recruits few new T cells.

From the RT-PCR reads, TCRdb called clonotypes with MiXCR, one entry per CDR3 protein. This sample has 800,000 or so distinct CDR3 sequences; less than 25% occur once, and the top ten carry around 9.6%. This TCR came from a man aged 45 to 65 who received an inactivated influenza vaccine. The sequences come from PBMCs from blood, collected 4 to 6 days after vaccination. The rearrangement uses TRBV4-1 and TRBJ2-5; possible D gene TRBD2, 5 bases. CDR3 in amino acids: CASSQESVGPARAQYF. CDR3 nucleotides: TGCGCCAGCAGCCAAGAAAGTGTGGGCCCAGCGCGGGCCCAGTACTTC.